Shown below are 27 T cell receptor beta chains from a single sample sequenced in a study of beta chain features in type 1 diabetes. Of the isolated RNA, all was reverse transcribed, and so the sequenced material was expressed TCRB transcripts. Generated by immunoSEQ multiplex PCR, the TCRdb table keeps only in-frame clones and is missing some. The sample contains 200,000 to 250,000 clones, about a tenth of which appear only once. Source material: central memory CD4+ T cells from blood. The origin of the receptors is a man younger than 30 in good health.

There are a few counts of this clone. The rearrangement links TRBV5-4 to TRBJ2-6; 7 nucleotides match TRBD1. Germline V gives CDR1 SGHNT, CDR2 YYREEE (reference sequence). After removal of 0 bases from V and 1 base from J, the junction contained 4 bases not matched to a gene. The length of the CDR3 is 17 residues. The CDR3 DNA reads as TGTGCCAGCAGCTTGGAAGTGGGACAGTCTGGGGCCAACGTCCTGACTTTC. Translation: CASSLEVGQSGANVLTF.

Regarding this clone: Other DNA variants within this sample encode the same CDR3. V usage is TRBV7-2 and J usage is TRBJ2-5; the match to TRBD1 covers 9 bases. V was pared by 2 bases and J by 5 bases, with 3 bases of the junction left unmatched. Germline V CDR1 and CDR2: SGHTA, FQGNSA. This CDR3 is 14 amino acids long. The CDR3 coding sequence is TGTGCCAGCAGCTTATCCGGACAGGGGGAGACCCAGTACTTC. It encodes CASSLSGQGETQYF.

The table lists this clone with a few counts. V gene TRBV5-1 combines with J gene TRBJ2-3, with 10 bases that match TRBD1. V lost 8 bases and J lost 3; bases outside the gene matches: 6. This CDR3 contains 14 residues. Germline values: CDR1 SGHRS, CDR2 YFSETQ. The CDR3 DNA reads TGCGCCAGTACACCGGGACAGGGGACAGATACGCAGTATTTT. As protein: CASTPGQGTDTQYF.

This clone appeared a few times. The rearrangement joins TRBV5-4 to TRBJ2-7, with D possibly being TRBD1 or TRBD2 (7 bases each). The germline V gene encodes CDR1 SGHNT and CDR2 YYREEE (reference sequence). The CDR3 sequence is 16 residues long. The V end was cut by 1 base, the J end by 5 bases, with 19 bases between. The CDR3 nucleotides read TGTGCCAGCAGCTTGCCCCAACAGGGGAGGGTTAACGAGCAGTACTTC. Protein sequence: CASSLPQQGRVNEQYF.

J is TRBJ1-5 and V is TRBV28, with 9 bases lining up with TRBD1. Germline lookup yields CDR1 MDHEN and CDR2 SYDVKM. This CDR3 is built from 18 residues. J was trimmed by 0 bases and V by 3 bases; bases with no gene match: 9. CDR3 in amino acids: CASSFPRTGGNSNQPQHF. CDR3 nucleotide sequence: TGTGCCAGCAGTTTCCCCCGCACAGGGGGCAATAGCAATCAGCCCCAGCATTTT.

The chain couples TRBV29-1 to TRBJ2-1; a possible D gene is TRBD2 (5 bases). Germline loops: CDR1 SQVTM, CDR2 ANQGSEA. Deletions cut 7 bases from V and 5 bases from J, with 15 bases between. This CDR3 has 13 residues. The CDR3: CSGQGNGDNEQFF. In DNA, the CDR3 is TGCAGCGGCCAAGGGAACGGGGACAATGAGCAGTTCTTC.

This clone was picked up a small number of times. The CDR3 nucleotides are TGCAGTGCTAAGCAGGGTCAGACCCAGTACTTC. Its protein is CSAKQGQTQYF. The V call is TRBV20-1, the J call TRBJ2-5; possibly TRBD1 for D (5 bases). This CDR3 spans 11 amino acids. Germline V CDR1 and CDR2: DFQATT, SNEGSKA (reference sequence). With 4 bases removed from V and 6 bases from J, the gap between germline ends came to 9 bases.

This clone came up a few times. For the CDR3, the DNA is TGTGCCAGCAGCCCCACGACAGGGAAACTCTATGGCTACACCTTC. It yields the protein CASSPTTGKLYGYTF. The gene calls are TRBV5-4 and TRBJ1-2; 7 bases map to TRBD1. The germline gives CDR1 SGHNT, CDR2 YYREEE (reference sequence). The CDR3 runs to 15 residues. V lost 4 bases, J lost 4 bases, and 10 bases stayed unmatched.

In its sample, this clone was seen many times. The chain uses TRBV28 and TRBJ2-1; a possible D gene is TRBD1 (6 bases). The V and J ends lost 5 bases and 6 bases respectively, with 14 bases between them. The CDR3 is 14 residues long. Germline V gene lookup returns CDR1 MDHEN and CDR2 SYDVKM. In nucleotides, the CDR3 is TGTGCCAGCAGTCTACGGACAGAGGGCAATGAGCAGTTCTTC. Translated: CASSLRTEGNEQFF.

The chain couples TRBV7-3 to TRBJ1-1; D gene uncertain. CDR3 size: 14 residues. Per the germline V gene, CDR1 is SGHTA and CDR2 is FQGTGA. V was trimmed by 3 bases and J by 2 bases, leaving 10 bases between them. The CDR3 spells CASSFDGGNTEAFF. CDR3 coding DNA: TGTGCCAGCAGCTTTGACGGAGGAAACACTGAAGCTTTCTTT.

CDR3 sequence (DNA): TGCAGTGCTAGCCCCCTAGAAAAACTGTTTTTT. Translation: CSASPLEKLFF. The J gene is TRBJ1-4, the V gene TRBV20-1, with no clear D. The germline V gene encodes CDR1 DFQATT and CDR2 SNEGSKA (reference sequence). The CDR3 extends over 11 amino acids. Between the trimmed V and J ends, which lost 3 bases and 8 bases, there was a span of 7 bases.

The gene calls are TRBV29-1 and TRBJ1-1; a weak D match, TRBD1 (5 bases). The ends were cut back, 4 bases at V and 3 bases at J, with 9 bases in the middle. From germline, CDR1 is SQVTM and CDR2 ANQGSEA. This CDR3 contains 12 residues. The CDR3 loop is CSVVQGDTEAFF. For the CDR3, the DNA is TGCAGCGTTGTGCAGGGCGACACTGAAGCTTTCTTT.

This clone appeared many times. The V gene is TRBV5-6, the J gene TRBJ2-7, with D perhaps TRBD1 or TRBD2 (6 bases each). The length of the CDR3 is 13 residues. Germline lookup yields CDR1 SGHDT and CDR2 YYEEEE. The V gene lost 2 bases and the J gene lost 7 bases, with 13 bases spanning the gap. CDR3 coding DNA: TGTGCCAGCAGCTTCGGAGGGGGACGTGAGCAGTACTTC. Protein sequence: CASSFGGGREQYF.

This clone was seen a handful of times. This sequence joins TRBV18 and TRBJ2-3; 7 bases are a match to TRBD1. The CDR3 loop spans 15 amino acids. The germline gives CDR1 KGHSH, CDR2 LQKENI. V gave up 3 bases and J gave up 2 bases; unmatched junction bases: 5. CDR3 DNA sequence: TGTGCCAGCTCACCGGGACAGCCGTACACAGATACGCAGTATTTT. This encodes CASSPGQPYTDTQYF.

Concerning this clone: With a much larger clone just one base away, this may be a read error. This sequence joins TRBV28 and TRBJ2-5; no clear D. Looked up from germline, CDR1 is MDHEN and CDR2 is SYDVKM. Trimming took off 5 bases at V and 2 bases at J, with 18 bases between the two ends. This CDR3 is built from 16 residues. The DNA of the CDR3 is TGTGCCAGCAGTGCTCGATTCGGACGGAGACAAGAGACCCAGTACTTC. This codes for CASSARFGRRQETQYF. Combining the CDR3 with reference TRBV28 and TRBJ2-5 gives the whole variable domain DVKVTQSSRYLVKRTGEKVFLECVQDMDHENMFWYRQDPGLGLRLIYFSYDVKMKEKGDIPEGYSVSREKKERFSLILESASTNQTSMYLCASSARFGRRQETQYFGPGTRLLVL.

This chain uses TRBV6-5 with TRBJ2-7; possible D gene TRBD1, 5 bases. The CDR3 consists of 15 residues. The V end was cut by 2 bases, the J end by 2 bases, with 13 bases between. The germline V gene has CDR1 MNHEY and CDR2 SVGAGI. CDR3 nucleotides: TGTGCCAGCAGTTACAGGGGCGTTGACGCCTACGAGCAGTACTTC. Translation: CASSYRGVDAYEQYF.

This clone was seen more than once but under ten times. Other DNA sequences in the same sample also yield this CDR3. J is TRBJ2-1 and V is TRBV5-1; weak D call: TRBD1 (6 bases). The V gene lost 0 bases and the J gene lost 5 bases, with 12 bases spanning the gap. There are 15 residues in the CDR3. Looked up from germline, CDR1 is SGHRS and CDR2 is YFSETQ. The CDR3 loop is CASSLGAGDDNEQFF. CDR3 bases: TGCGCCAGCAGCTTGGGGGCAGGGGACGACAATGAGCAGTTCTTC.

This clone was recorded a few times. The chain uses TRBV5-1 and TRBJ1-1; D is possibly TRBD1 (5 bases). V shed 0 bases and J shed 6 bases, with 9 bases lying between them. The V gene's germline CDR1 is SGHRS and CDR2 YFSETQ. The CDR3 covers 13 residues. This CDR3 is CASSLVQEAEAFF. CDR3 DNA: TGCGCCAGCAGCTTGGTACAGGAGGCTGAAGCTTTCTTT.

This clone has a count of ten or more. The CDR3 sequence: CASSERGSSYEQYF. CDR3 sequence (DNA): TGTGCCAGTAGTGAGCGGGGGAGCTCCTACGAGCAGTACTTC. This chain joins TRBV19 and TRBJ2-7, with 8 bases lining up with TRBD2. Germline assignment: CDR1 LNHDA and CDR2 SQIVND (reference sequence). The CDR3 runs 14 residues. J lost 0 bases, V lost 5 bases, and 3 bases had no gene match.

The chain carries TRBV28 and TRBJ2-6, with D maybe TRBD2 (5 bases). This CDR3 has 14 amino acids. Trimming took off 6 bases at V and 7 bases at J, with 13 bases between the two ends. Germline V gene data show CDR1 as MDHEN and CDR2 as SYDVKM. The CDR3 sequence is CASRLSRAANVLTF. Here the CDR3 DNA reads TGTGCCAGCAGGCTATCGAGGGCAGCCAACGTCCTGACTTTC.

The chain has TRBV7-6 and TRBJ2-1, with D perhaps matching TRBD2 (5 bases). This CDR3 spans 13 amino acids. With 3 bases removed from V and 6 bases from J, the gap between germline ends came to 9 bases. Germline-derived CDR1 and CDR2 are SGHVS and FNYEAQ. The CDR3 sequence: CASSFGLSNEQFF. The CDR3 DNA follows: TGTGCCAGCAGCTTTGGACTCTCCAATGAGCAGTTCTTC.

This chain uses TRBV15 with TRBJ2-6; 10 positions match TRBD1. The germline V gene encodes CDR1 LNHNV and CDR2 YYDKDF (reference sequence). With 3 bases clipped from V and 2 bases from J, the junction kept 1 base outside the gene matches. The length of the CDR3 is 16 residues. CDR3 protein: CATSRGQGTGANVLTF. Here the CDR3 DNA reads TGTGCCACCAGCAGGGGACAGGGGACTGGGGCCAACGTCCTGACTTTC.

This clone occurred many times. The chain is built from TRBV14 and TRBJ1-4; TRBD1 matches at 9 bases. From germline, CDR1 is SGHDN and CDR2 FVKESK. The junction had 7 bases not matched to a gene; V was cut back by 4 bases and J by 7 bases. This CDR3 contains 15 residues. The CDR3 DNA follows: TGTGCCAGCAGCCCCTTACAGGGGGCCGGTGAAAAACTGTTTTTT. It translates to CASSPLQGAGEKLFF. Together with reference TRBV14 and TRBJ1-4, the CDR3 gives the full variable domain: EAGVTQFPSHSVIEKGQTVTLRCDPISGHDNLYWYRRVMGKEIKFLLHFVKESKQDESGMPNNRFLAERTGGTYSTLKVQPAELEDSGVYFCASSPLQGAGEKLFFGSGTQLSVL.

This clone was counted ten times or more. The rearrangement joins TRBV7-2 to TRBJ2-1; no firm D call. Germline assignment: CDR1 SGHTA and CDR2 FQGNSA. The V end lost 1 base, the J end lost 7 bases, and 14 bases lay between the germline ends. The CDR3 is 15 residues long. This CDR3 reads CASSLVANAGNEQFF. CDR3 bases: TGTGCCAGCAGCTTAGTGGCGAACGCTGGGAATGAGCAGTTCTTC.

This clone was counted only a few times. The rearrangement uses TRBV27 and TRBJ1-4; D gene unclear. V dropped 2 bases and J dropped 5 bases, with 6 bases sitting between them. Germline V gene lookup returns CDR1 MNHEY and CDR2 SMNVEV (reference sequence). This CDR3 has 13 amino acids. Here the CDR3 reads CASSLGQNEKLFF. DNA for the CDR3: TGTGCCAGCAGTTTAGGGCAGAATGAAAAACTGTTTTTT.

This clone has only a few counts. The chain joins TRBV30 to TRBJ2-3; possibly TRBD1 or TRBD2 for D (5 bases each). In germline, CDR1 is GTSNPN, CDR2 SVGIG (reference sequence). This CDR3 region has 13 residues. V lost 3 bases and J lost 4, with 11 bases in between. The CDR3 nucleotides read TGTGCCTGGAGCGGGACCCCGGCAGATACGCAGTATTTT. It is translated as CAWSGTPADTQYF.

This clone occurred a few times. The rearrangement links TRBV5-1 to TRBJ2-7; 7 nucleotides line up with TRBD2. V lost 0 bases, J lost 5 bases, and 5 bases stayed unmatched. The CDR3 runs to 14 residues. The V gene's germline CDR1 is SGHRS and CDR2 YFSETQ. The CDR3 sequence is CASSLAAGDHEQYF. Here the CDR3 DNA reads TGCGCCAGCAGCTTGGCCGCGGGGGACCACGAGCAGTACTTC.